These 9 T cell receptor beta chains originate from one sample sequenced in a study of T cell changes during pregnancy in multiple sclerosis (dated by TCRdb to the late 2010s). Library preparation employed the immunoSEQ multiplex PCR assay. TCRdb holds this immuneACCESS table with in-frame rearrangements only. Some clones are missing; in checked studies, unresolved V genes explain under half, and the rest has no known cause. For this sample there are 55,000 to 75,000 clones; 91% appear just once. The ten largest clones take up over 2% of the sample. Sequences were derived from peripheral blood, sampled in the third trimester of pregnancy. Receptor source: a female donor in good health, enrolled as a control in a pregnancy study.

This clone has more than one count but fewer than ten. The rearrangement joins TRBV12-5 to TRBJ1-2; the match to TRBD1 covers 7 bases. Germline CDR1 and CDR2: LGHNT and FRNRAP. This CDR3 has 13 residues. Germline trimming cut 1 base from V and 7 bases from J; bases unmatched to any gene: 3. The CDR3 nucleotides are TGTGCTAGTGGTTTGGAAAACAGGGGTGGCTACACCTTC. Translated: CASGLENRGGYTF.

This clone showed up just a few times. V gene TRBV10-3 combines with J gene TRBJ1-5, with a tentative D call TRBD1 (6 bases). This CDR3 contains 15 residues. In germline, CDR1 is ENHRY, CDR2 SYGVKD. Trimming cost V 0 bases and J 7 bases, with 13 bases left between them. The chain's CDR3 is CAISESLGASQPQHF. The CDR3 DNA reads TGTGCCATCAGTGAGTCCCTGGGGGCCTCGCAGCCCCAGCATTTT.

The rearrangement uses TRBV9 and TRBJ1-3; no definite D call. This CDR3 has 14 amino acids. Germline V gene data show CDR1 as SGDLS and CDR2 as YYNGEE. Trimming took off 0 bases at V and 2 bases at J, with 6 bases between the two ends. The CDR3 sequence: CASSVGGTGNTIYF. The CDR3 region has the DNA TGTGCCAGCAGCGTAGGAGGGACTGGAAACACCATATATTTT.

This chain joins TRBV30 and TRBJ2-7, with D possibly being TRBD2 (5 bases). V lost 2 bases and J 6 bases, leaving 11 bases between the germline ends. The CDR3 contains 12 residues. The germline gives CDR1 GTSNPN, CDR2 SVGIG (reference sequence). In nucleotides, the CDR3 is TGTGCCTGGAGTTGGGCGGGTGTCGAGCAGTACTTC. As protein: CAWSWAGVEQYF.

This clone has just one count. In DNA, the CDR3 is TGTGCCAGCAGCTTAGGGGCAGGGCCTGGGGCCAACGTCCTGACTTTC. Its protein is CASSLGAGPGANVLTF. The genes are TRBV11-3 and TRBJ2-6; TRBD1 might be the D (5 bases). The CDR3 contains 16 residues. CDR1 is SGHNT, CDR2 YENEEA, per germline. Trimming pared 1 base from V and 2 bases from J, leaving 9 bases between.

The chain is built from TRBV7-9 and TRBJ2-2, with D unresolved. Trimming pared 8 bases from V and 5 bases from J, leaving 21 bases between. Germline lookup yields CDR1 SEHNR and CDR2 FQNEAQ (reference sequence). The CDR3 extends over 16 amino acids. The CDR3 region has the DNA TGTGCCAGCCGTTCCGGAAAAGTCCGCAGGACCGGGGAGCTGTTTTTT. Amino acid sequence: CASRSGKVRRTGELFF.

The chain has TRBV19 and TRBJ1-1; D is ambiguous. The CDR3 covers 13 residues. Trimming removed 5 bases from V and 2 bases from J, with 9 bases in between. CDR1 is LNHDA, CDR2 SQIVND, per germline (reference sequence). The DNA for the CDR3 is TGTGCCAGTAGTTACAGCCAAAACACTGAAGCTTTCTTT. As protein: CASSYSQNTEAFF.

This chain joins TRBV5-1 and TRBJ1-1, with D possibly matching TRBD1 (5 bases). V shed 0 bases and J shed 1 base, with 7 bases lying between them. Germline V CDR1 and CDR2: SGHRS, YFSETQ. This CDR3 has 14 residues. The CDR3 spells CASSLAGGNTEAFF. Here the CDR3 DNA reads TGCGCCAGCAGCTTGGCGGGGGGGAACACTGAAGCTTTCTTT. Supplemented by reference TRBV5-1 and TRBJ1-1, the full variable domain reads KAGVTQTPRYLIKTRGQQVTLSCSPISGHRSVSWYQQTPGQGLQFLFEYFSETQRNKGNFPGRFSGRQFSNSRSEMNVSTLELGDSALYLCASSLAGGNTEAFFGQGTRLTVV.

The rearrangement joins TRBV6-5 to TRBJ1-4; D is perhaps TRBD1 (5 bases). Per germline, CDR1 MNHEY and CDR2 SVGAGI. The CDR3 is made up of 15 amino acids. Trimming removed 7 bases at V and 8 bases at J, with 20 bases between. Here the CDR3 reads CASKTRDFVREKLFF. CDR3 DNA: TGTGCCAGCAAGACTCGGGACTTCGTTCGGGAAAAACTGTTTTTT.